These 15 T cell receptor beta chains share one sample of origin, sequenced in a study of T cells in narcolepsy. Sequencing used immunoSEQ multiplex PCR; TCRdb keeps in-frame clones, though not all of them. The sample records about 34,000 clones, roughly 78% being singletons. Sequencing was carried out using CD45RA- memory CD4+ T cells from PBMCs. Receptors were obtained from a human donor with narcolepsy.

This chain uses TRBV12-5 with TRBJ2-1, with 12 bases identical to TRBD2. Germline values: CDR1 LGHNT, CDR2 FRNRAP. This CDR3 has 17 residues. V gave up 6 bases and J gave up 0 bases; unmatched junction bases: 6. CDR3 protein: CASGLTSGRVSYNEQFF. The DNA for the CDR3 is TGTGCTAGTGGCCTGACTAGCGGGAGAGTCTCCTACAATGAGCAGTTCTTC.

The V and J genes are TRBV19 and TRBJ1-6; D might be TRBD1 (5 bases). Germline CDR1 reads LNHDA; CDR2 reads SQIVND (reference sequence). V dropped 5 bases and J dropped 9 bases, with 11 bases sitting between them. This CDR3 region has 13 residues. The CDR3: CASSPGTGSPLHF. The CDR3 DNA reads TGTGCCAGTAGTCCCGGGACGGGTTCACCCCTCCACTTT.

The chain couples TRBV5-4 to TRBJ1-2; a weak D match, TRBD1 (5 bases). The CDR3 spans 14 residues. Between the trimmed V and J ends, which lost 1 base and 7 bases, there was a span of 14 bases. Germline values: CDR1 SGHNT, CDR2 YYREEE (reference sequence). In nucleotides, the CDR3 is TGTGCCAGCAGCTTGCAACAGGTCGAGGGTGGCTACACCTTC. Translation: CASSLQQVEGGYTF. The variable domain in full, completed from reference TRBV5-4 and TRBJ1-2, reads ETGVTQSPTHLIKTRGQQVTLRCSSQSGHNTVSWYQQALGQGPQFIFQYYREEENGRGNFPPRFSGLQFPNYSSELNVNALELDDSALYLCASSLQQVEGGYTFGSGTRLTVV.

This chain links TRBV18 with TRBJ2-2; D is possibly TRBD1 (6 bases). CDR1 and CDR2 (germline): KGHSH, LQKENI. The CDR3 contains 15 residues. Trimming removed 10 bases at V and 0 bases at J, with 15 bases between. Here the CDR3 DNA reads TGTGCCACCGCGAGGGGGTTCGCGAACACCGGGGAGCTGTTTTTT. Translated: CATARGFANTGELFF.

The chain has TRBV2 and TRBJ2-7, with 9 positions matching TRBD2. CDR3 length: 15 amino acids. Germline CDR1 reads SNHLY; CDR2 reads FYNNEI. With 3 bases clipped from V and 5 bases from J, the junction kept 8 bases outside the gene matches. The chain's CDR3 is CASSEGLAGSNEQYF. In DNA, the CDR3 is TGTGCCAGCAGTGAGGGTCTAGCGGGATCCAACGAGCAGTACTTC.

This rearrangement joins TRBV5-1 to TRBJ1-2, with 7 bases identical to TRBD1. Trimming removed 2 bases from V and 5 bases from J; junction bases left unmatched: 12. CDR3 length: 16 residues. Germline-derived CDR1 and CDR2 are SGHRS and YFSETQ. The CDR3 protein is CASSLDRDRGLYGYTF. CDR3 in DNA: TGCGCCAGCAGCTTAGATAGGGACAGAGGACTTTATGGCTACACCTTC. The complete variable domain, with remaining parts taken from reference TRBV5-1 and TRBJ1-2, reads KAGVTQTPRYLIKTRGQQVTLSCSPISGHRSVSWYQQTPGQGLQFLFEYFSETQRNKGNFPGRFSGRQFSNSRSEMNVSTLELGDSALYLCASSLDRDRGLYGYTFGSGTRLTVV.

V usage is TRBV11-1 and J usage is TRBJ2-1; 8 nucleotides agree with TRBD1. The junction had 6 bases not matched to a gene; V was cut back by 4 bases and J by 1 base. CDR3 size: 16 residues. The germline CDR1 and CDR2 sequences are SGHAT and FQDESV (reference sequence). The CDR3 coding sequence is TGTGCCAGCAGCTCGCTCAACAGGGGGTCCTACAATGAGCAGTTCTTC. As protein: CASSSLNRGSYNEQFF.

The sample holds a few counts of this clone. V is TRBV4-1 and J is TRBJ1-6, with a tentative D call TRBD1 (5 bases). V lost 0 bases to trimming and J lost 9 bases, with 15 bases between them. The germline V gene has CDR1 MGHRA and CDR2 YSYEKL. This CDR3 has 16 amino acids. Here the CDR3 DNA reads TGCGCCAGCAGCCAAGATTTAACTTACGGGGGTTCACCCCTCCACTTT. Protein product: CASSQDLTYGGSPLHF.

J is TRBJ2-6 and V is TRBV29-1; maybe TRBD2 (5 bases). The CDR3 has 16 residues. The V end lost 5 bases, the J end lost 0 bases, and 14 bases lay between the germline ends. Germline CDR1 and CDR2: SQVTM and ANQGSEA. The CDR3 loop is CSVKRGSTSGANVLTF. The CDR3 nucleotides read TGCAGCGTTAAACGGGGTTCTACCTCTGGGGCCAACGTCCTGACTTTC.

J is TRBJ1-4 and V is TRBV11-2; D possibly corresponds to TRBD1 (5 bases). The CDR3 is 15 residues long. Trimming removed 1 base from V and 7 bases from J, with 13 bases in between. Germline lookup yields CDR1 SGHAT and CDR2 FQNNGV. CDR3 residues: CASSLVRGDSEKLFF. The CDR3, as DNA: TGTGCCAGCAGCTTAGTAAGGGGAGACAGTGAAAAACTGTTTTTT.

The chain uses TRBV5-1 and TRBJ2-2, with D perhaps TRBD2 (5 bases). Trimming left V 4 bases short and J 2 bases short, with 15 bases between. This CDR3 comprises 16 residues. CDR1 and CDR2 from the germline V gene are SGHRS and YFSETQ. The DNA for the CDR3 is TGCGCCAGCAGCCTCGGGCTAGCCATAAACACCGGGGAGCTGTTTTTT. This encodes CASSLGLAINTGELFF.

J is TRBJ2-7 and V is TRBV6-6; the D gene is possibly TRBD1 (6 bases). V gave up 7 bases and J gave up 0 bases, with 10 bases separating them. Germline values: CDR1 MNHNY, CDR2 SVGAGI (reference sequence). This CDR3 contains 13 residues. CDR3: CASTDRTSYEQYF. CDR3 sequence (DNA): TGTGCCAGCACGGACAGAACCTCCTACGAGCAGTACTTC.

The genes are TRBV6-1 and TRBJ1-1; TRBD1 is a possible D gene (5 bases). The CDR3 has 13 amino acids. The germline gives CDR1 MNHNS, CDR2 SASEGT. The V end lost 6 bases, the J end lost 4 bases, and 12 bases lay between the germline ends. For the CDR3, the DNA is TGTGCCAGCAGATGGGACTGGGGCACTGAAGCTTTCTTT. Translating it yields CASRWDWGTEAFF.

The rearrangement joins TRBV20-1 to TRBJ1-2, with TRBD1 matching over 9 bases. The CDR3 is 11 residues long. Germline assignment: CDR1 DFQATT and CDR2 SNEGSKA (reference sequence). V gave up 6 bases and J gave up 7 bases; unmatched junction bases: 3. The CDR3 nucleotides read TGCAGTGCCCCGGACAGGGGTGGCTACACCTTC. It encodes CSAPDRGGYTF.

The chain carries TRBV12-5 and TRBJ1-5; tentatively, D is TRBD1 (6 bases). The CDR3 loop spans 15 amino acids. Germline loops: CDR1 LGHNT, CDR2 FRNRAP. The germline V and J ends were trimmed by 0 bases and 7 bases, with 13 bases remaining between them. CDR3 sequence (DNA): TGTGCTAGTGGTTTGGTAACAGGGACTAGCCAGCCCCAGCATTTT. Protein: CASGLVTGTSQPQHF.